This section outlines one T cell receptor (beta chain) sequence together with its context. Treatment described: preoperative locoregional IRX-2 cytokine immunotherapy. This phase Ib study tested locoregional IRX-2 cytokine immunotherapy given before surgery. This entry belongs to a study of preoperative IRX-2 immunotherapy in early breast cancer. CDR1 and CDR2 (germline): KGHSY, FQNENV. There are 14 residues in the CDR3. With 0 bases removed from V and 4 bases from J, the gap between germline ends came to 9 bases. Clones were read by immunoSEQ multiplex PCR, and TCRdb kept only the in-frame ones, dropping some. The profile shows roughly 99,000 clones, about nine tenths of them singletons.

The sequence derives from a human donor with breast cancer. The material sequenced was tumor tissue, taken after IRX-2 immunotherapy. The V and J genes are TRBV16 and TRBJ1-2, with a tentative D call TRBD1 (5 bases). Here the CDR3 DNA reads TGTGCCAGCAGCCAATCAACAGGACCCTATGGCTACACCTTC. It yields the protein CASSQSTGPYGYTF.